The T cell receptor beta chain described here comes from a study of blood T cell repertoires in COVID-19. For the study at large: PBMCs, B-cell-depleted T cells, or T cells were the source of the cDNA or gDNA that made up the material.

Original methodology: Nucleated cell number was recorded as an estimate derived from reference gene primer amplification. TCRdb keeps only in-frame clones here, not all; method: immunoSEQ multiplex PCR. The V and J calls and clone size come from that table; D and trimming were worked out from the DNA. Here the sample spans 95,000 to 150,000 clones, roughly 89% being singletons. Trimming stripped 1 base from V and 3 bases from J, with 10 bases between. CDR3 length: 15 amino acids. Germline-derived CDR1 and CDR2 are LNHDA and SQIVND (reference sequence). The TCR was taken from a man in his forties or fifties with acute or convalescent COVID-19. The chain links TRBV19 to TRBJ1-5; D possibly corresponds to TRBD1 (6 bases). The sequencing sample was made of peripheral blood. The CDR3 region has the DNA TGTGCCAGTAGTATAGCGAGACAGGTCAATCAGCCCCAGCATTTT. Translation gives CASSIARQVNQPQHF. Complete variable domain (other parts from reference TRBV19 and TRBJ1-5): DGGITQSPKYLFRKEGQNVTLSCEQNLNHDAMYWYRQDPGQGLRLIYYSQIVNDFQKGDIAEGYSVSREKKESFPLTVTSAQKNPTAFYLCASSIARQVNQPQHFGDGTRLSIL.